A single sample is the source of the 22 T cell receptor beta chains below, sequenced in a study of blood T cells in healthy people across ages. A second PCR, run for about 6 to 11 cycles, used a sample-barcoded 5' primer plus a J-beta primer mix. TCRdb itself ran the 5' RACE reads through MiXCR, one entry per CDR3 protein. The repertoire has 850,000 to 1,000,000 distinct CDR3 sequences, 48% of them found once; the top ten carry about an eighth. What was sequenced was blood. The origin of the receptors is a man under 40 in good health.

This clonotype has a handful of counts. V gene TRBV2 combines with J gene TRBJ1-2; possible D gene TRBD1, 5 bases. This CDR3 is built from 13 residues. The ends were cut back, 4 bases at V and 6 bases at J, with 12 bases in the middle. Germline CDR1 SNHLY, CDR2 FYNNEI. CDR3 nucleotide sequence: TGTGCCAGCAGTGGGACACCACGGGATGGCTACACCTTC. Translated, it gives CASSGTPRDGYTF.

This chain uses TRBV3-1 with TRBJ2-5, with a weak D call TRBD1 (6 bases). Between the trimmed V and J ends, which lost 7 bases and 2 bases, there was a span of 14 bases. CDR1 is LGHDT and CDR2 is YNNKEL in the germline V gene (reference sequence). This CDR3 region has 14 residues. CDR3 loop: CASNVGQKQETQYF. The DNA of the CDR3 is TGTGCCAGCAACGTAGGACAGAAGCAAGAGACCCAGTACTTC.

The chain recombines TRBV20-1 with TRBJ1-1, with TRBD1 matching over 7 bases. After removal of 3 bases from V and 7 bases from J, the junction contained 14 bases not matched to a gene. The CDR3 extends over 15 amino acids. CDR1 is DFQATT and CDR2 is SNEGSKA in the germline V gene (reference sequence). The CDR3: CSARFTGEVPREAFF. The CDR3 DNA sequence: TGCAGTGCTAGGTTCACAGGGGAAGTTCCTCGTGAAGCTTTCTTT.

The V gene is TRBV20-1, the J gene TRBJ2-1, with D perhaps TRBD2 (5 bases). The DNA matches TRBJ2-7 better at its end, which makes the J call doubtful. Germline CDR1 DFQATT, CDR2 SNEGSKA (reference sequence). This CDR3 has 12 residues. The CDR3 loop is CSAAGKNNEQYF. The CDR3 DNA reads as TGCAGTGCGGCGGGTAAAAACAATGAGCAGTACTTC.

CDR3 nucleotide sequence: TGTGCCTGGAGGACCGTCGGAGGGTCCTACGAGCAGTACTTC. Its translation is CAWRTVGGSYEQYF. The chain uses TRBV30 and TRBJ2-7; D possibly corresponds to TRBD2 (6 bases). The CDR3 sequence is 14 residues long. Germline assignment: CDR1 GTSNPN and CDR2 SVGIG (reference sequence). The V end lost 3 bases, the J end lost 1 base, and 13 bases lay between the germline ends.

This clonotype turned up a few times. The V gene is TRBV4-1, the J gene TRBJ2-5, with TRBD1 as a possible D gene (5 bases). CDR1 and CDR2 (germline): MGHRA, YSYEKL. This CDR3 region has 16 residues. Trimming cost V 4 bases and J 2 bases, with 17 bases left between them. The CDR3 DNA follows: TGCGCCAGCAGCCTGGGTGTAAGGGGCGGTCAAGAGACCCAGTACTTC. Its translation is CASSLGVRGGQETQYF.

This chain links TRBV4-3 with TRBJ1-3; D is uncertain. Looked up from germline, CDR1 is LGHNA and CDR2 is YSLEER. V was shortened by 0 bases and J by 0 bases, with 9 bases between the two germline ends. The CDR3 has 16 residues. The CDR3 sequence: CASSQDRGSSGNTIYF. The CDR3 coding sequence is TGCGCCAGCAGCCAAGATCGCGGAAGCTCTGGAAACACCATATATTTT.

The V call is TRBV27, the J call TRBJ2-1, with 7 bases matching TRBD1. CDR1 is MNHEY and CDR2 is SMNVEV in the germline V gene (reference sequence). The V gene end was trimmed by 8 bases and the J gene end by 1 base; junction bases not matched to a gene: 8. This CDR3 comprises 15 residues. CDR3: CASRGQTASYNEQFF. The CDR3 DNA follows: TGTGCCAGCCGGGGACAGACGGCATCCTACAATGAGCAGTTCTTC.

The J gene is TRBJ2-3, the V gene TRBV24-1; no clear D gene. The CDR3 sequence is 15 residues long. Trimming pared 0 bases from V and 2 bases from J, leaving 8 bases between. In germline, CDR1 is KGHDR, CDR2 SFDVKD. CDR3 bases: TGTGCCACCAGTGATTTGCGGGCACTCACAGATACGCAGTATTTT. Amino acid sequence: CATSDLRALTDTQYF.

This rearrangement joins TRBV7-2 to TRBJ2-7; 9 bases agree with TRBD1. The CDR3 contains 15 residues. Looked up from germline, CDR1 is SGHTA and CDR2 is FQGNSA. The J segment lost 6 bases and the V segment lost 5 bases, leaving 11 bases of the junction unmatched. Here the CDR3 DNA reads TGTGCCAGCAGCGCGATGGGGACAGGGAGATCCGAGCAGTACTTC. Translation: CASSAMGTGRSEQYF. Full variable domain (remainder filled in from reference TRBV7-2 and TRBJ2-7): GAGVSQSPSNKVTEKGKDVELRCDPISGHTALYWYRQSLGQGLEFLIYFQGNSAPDKSGLPSDRFSAERTGGSVSTLTIQRTQQEDSAVYLCASSAMGTGRSEQYFGPGTRLTVT.

This clonotype was detected only a few times. V usage is TRBV12-3 or TRBV12-4 and J usage is TRBJ2-5, with 9 positions matching TRBD1. The V segment lost 6 bases and the J segment 7 bases; nucleotides outside the gene matches: 9. This CDR3 spans 14 amino acids. The CDR3 reads CASRPGQGMLTQYF. As DNA, the CDR3 is TGTGCCAGCAGACCCGGACAGGGGATGTTGACCCAGTACTTC.

This clonotype has ten or more counts. The chain links TRBV18 to TRBJ2-1; the D is unclear. The V end lost 1 base, the J end lost 0 bases, and 7 bases lay between the germline ends. The CDR3 is 15 residues long. Germline-derived CDR1 and CDR2 are KGHSH and LQKENI. CDR3 sequence reads: CASSPLRSSYNEQFF. The CDR3 DNA is TGTGCCAGCTCACCACTTCGGAGCTCCTACAATGAGCAGTTCTTC.

The rearrangement uses TRBV20-1 and TRBJ2-3; no definite D call. Germline-derived CDR1 and CDR2 are DFQATT and SNEGSKA (reference sequence). The CDR3 totals 12 residues. The CDR3 DNA reads as TGCGGTGTGACGGGTAGCACAGATACGCAGTATTTT. Amino acid sequence: CGVTGSTDTQYF.

Details on this clonotype: A read error is possible here, since a much larger clone lies one base away. The genes are TRBV28 and TRBJ1-6; D remains ambiguous. Germline assignment: CDR1 MDHEN and CDR2 SYDVKM. Trimming removed 8 bases from V and 7 bases from J, with 18 bases in between. The CDR3 runs 15 residues. The CDR3 region is CASLAPLVGNSPLHF. CDR3 coding DNA: TGTGCCAGCCTCGCGCCGCTGGTGGGCAATTCACCCCTCCACTTT.

In its sample, this clonotype was seen a few times. The gene calls are TRBV10-3 and TRBJ1-2, with 7 bases aligning to TRBD1. CDR1 and CDR2 from the germline V gene are ENHRY and SYGVKD. The CDR3 covers 13 residues. Trimming removed 7 bases from V and 6 bases from J; junction bases left unmatched: 8. In DNA, the CDR3 is TGTGCCATCACTTTAGACAGGGCGGATGGCTACACCTTC. Translating it yields CAITLDRADGYTF.

This clonotype was detected only a few times. The chain has TRBV7-2 and TRBJ1-4; a weak D match, TRBD1 (5 bases). The CDR3 length is 16 residues. Trimming cost V 5 bases and J 5 bases, with 18 bases left between them. Germline-derived CDR1 and CDR2 are SGHTA and FQGNSA. The CDR3 protein is CASSPGVGTWNEKLFF. The CDR3 DNA reads as TGTGCCAGCAGCCCGGGGGTCGGGACTTGGAATGAAAAACTGTTTTTT. Using reference TRBV7-2 and TRBJ1-4 for the parts outside the CDR3, the full variable domain is GAGVSQSPSNKVTEKGKDVELRCDPISGHTALYWYRQSLGQGLEFLIYFQGNSAPDKSGLPSDRFSAERTGGSVSTLTIQRTQQEDSAVYLCASSPGVGTWNEKLFFGSGTQLSVL.

Points on this clonotype: Possible read error: a much larger clone is one base away. This chain links TRBV6-1 with TRBJ2-1, with 9 bases matching TRBD1. From germline, CDR1 is MNHNS and CDR2 SASEGT. The CDR3 length is 15 residues. Trimming cost V 5 bases and J 10 bases; bases outside gene matches: 12. CDR3 DNA: TGTGCCAGCAGTACGAACAGGGGGCACTTCACCGAGCAGTTCTTC. Its translation: CASSTNRGHFTEQFF.

This rearrangement joins TRBV28 to TRBJ2-3; possibly TRBD2 for D (6 bases). Per the germline V gene, CDR1 is MDHEN and CDR2 is SYDVKM. V lost 6 bases and J lost 3, with 13 bases in between. The CDR3 has 14 residues. This CDR3 is CASSPSRDTDTQYF. CDR3 in DNA: TGTGCCAGCAGCCCCTCGCGGGATACAGATACGCAGTATTTT. Looking up the rest from reference TRBV28 and TRBJ2-3 gives the full variable domain: DVKVTQSSRYLVKRTGEKVFLECVQDMDHENMFWYRQDPGLGLRLIYFSYDVKMKEKGDIPEGYSVSREKKERFSLILESASTNQTSMYLCASSPSRDTDTQYFGPGTRLTVL.

There are a few counts of this clonotype. The CDR3 protein is CASSQLKGTGANVLTF. The CDR3 DNA reads TGTGCCAGCAGCCAGTTAAAGGGGACTGGGGCCAACGTCCTGACTTTC. The chain joins TRBV4-2 to TRBJ2-6; the D gene is possibly TRBD1 (5 bases). CDR3 length equals 16 residues. The germline V and J ends were trimmed by 3 bases and 2 bases, with 11 bases remaining between them. Germline V gene lookup returns CDR1 LGHNA and CDR2 YNFKEQ.

V is TRBV5-1 and J is TRBJ1-6; no definite D call. Deletions cut 0 bases from V and 5 bases from J, with 12 bases between. This CDR3 is built from 16 residues. Germline V lookup: CDR1 SGHRS, CDR2 YFSETQ. In nucleotides, the CDR3 is TGCGCCAGCAGCTTGGAAATAATAAGAAATAATTCACCCCTCCACTTT. The encoded protein is CASSLEIIRNNSPLHF.

The chain combines TRBV5-5 with TRBJ1-1; TRBD1 aligns across 8 bases. The V gene's germline CDR1 is SGHKS and CDR2 YYEKEE (reference sequence). The CDR3 loop spans 14 amino acids. V lost 4 bases, J lost 7 bases, and 9 bases stayed unmatched. Written as DNA, the CDR3 is TGTGCCAGCAGCCACCTTAGGACAGGGATTGAAGCTTTCTTT. Amino acids: CASSHLRTGIEAFF. Drawing the rest from reference TRBV5-5 and TRBJ1-1, the complete variable domain is DAGVTQSPTHLIKTRGQQVTLRCSPISGHKSVSWYQQVLGQGPQFIFQYYEKEERGRGNFPDRFSARQFPNYSSELNVNALLLGDSALYLCASSHLRTGIEAFFGQGTRLTVV.

The J gene is TRBJ2-1, the V gene TRBV25-1; maybe TRBD1 (5 bases). Between the trimmed V and J ends, which lost 3 bases and 4 bases, there was a span of 13 bases. CDR1 is MGHDK and CDR2 is SYGVNS in the germline V gene. CDR3 length equals 15 residues. The CDR3 coding sequence is TGTGCCAGCAGTGATTCAGGGTTTCCGTACAATGAGCAGTTCTTC. As protein: CASSDSGFPYNEQFF. Combining the CDR3 with reference TRBV25-1 and TRBJ2-1 gives the whole variable domain EADIYQTPRYLVIGTGKKITLECSQTMGHDKMYWYQQDPGMELHLIHYSYGVNSTEKGDLSSESTVSRIRTEHFPLTLESARPSHTSQYLCASSDSGFPYNEQFFGPGTRLTVL.